This is a list of T cell receptor beta chains from one sample in a study of cytomegalovirus exposure and HLA in healthy donors. The table came from immunoSEQ multiplex PCR; TCRdb's copy has only in-frame clones and leaves some out. The sample has 100,000 to 150,000 clones, around 82% seen once; the top ten hold 1.2%. The sample consisted of PBMCs. Receptors originate from a female donor in good health and CMV-seronegative. Both conserved end residues are part of each CDR3. Fields, in order: D gene, V gene, clone size, J gene, CDR3 DNA, CDR3 protein. D genes are given only for firm matches. Size is omitted from some rows. Given values are once, few, many or a class for expanded clones.

NA,TRBV6-5,NA,TRBJ2-7,TGTGCCAGCAGTCGCTCACTAGTGACGGGCGACGAGCAGTACTTC,CASSRSLVTGDEQYF
NA,TRBV7-9,few,TRBJ2-3,TGTGCCAGCAGGGGCGGAGGGCCCCTAGATACGCAGTATTTT,CASRGGGPLDTQYF
NA,TRBV11-1,once,TRBJ2-7,TGTGCCAGCAGTTCCGGACAGGTGGGGGGATACGAGCAGTACTTC,CASSSGQVGGYEQYF
TRBD2,TRBV13,NA,TRBJ2-3,TGTGCCAGCAGCTTAGCGCGGGGGAGAGCAGATACGCAGTATTTT,CASSLARGRADTQYF
NA,TRBV6-5,NA,TRBJ1-5,TGTGCCAGCAGTTTATACAGGTCCCTCAATCAGCCCCAGCATTTT,CASSLYRSLNQPQHF
NA,TRBV11-2,NA,TRBJ1-1,TGTGCCAGCAGTCTCATGGGGGGGCGCCCGAACACTGAAGCTTTCTTT,CASSLMGGRPNTEAFF
NA,TRBV2,NA,TRBJ1-5,TGTGCCAGCAGTAGAAGGGGAGGGCCCCAGCATTTT,CASSRRGGPQHF
NA,TRBV5-1,NA,TRBJ1-2,TGCGCCAGCAGCTTGGCCCCAGGGATCTATGGCTACACCTTC,CASSLAPGIYGYTF
NA,TRBV30,NA,TRBJ1-6,TGTGCCTGGGAGGAGGAGCAGCTACCAAATTCACCCCTCCACTTT,CAWEEEQLPNSPLHF
NA,TRBV6-5,NA,TRBJ1-1,TGTGCCAGCAGTTACTACAGGGCTGGGGACACTGAAGCTTTCTTT,CASSYYRAGDTEAFF
NA,TRBV7-9,NA,TRBJ2-4,TGTTCCAGCAGCGCGGTACGGCTAGATTCCAAAAACATTCAGTACTTC,CSSSAVRLDSKNIQYF
TRBD2,TRBV5-4,few,TRBJ2-1,TGTGCCAGCAGCCCCGGGACTAGCGGGAGTGTCAATGAGCAGTTCTTC,CASSPGTSGSVNEQFF
NA,TRBV21-1,NA,TRBJ1-3,TGTGCCAGCCCAGGGAAGGGAAACACCATATATTTT,CASPGKGNTIYF
TRBD2,TRBV30,NA,TRBJ2-2,TGTGCCTGGAGTTGGCGAGCGGGGGGCGCCAGACCGGAGAACACCGGGGAGCTGTTTTTT,CAWSWRAGGARPENTGELFF
TRBD1,TRBV5-1,few,TRBJ2-5,TGCGCCAGCAGCTTGAGGGGACAGGGGGCCCAAGAGACCCAGTACTTC,CASSLRGQGAQETQYF
TRBD2,TRBV2,NA,TRBJ2-3,TGTGCCAGCAGTGATTCCGGGGGGGATACGCAGTATTTT,CASSDSGGDTQYF
NA,TRBV9,few,TRBJ2-3,TGTGCCAGCAGCGCCCGGGGGGCGATAACAGATACGCAGTATTTT,CASSARGAITDTQYF
NA,TRBV5-8,NA,TRBJ1-6,TGTGCCAGCAGCCCGTCAGACAGAGCAAATTCACCCCTCCACTTT,CASSPSDRANSPLHF
NA,TRBV6-5,few,TRBJ1-2,TGTGCCAGCGGAATGGGCTTTAACTATGGCTACACCTTC,CASGMGFNYGYTF
NA,TRBV6-1,NA,TRBJ1-2,TGTGCCAGCAAACAAGTCACAGGGAGCTATGGCTACACCTTC,CASKQVTGSYGYTF
NA,TRBV5-1,NA,TRBJ2-3,TGCGCCAGCATCCTCCCGCAAAGGGACATCGACTTCACAGATACGCAGTATTTT,CASILPQRDIDFTDTQYF
TRBD2,TRBV7-8,few,TRBJ2-5,TGTGCCAGCAGCCCTTGGGGGGCTAGCGGGAGCCCCAAGACCCAGTACTTC,CASSPWGASGSPKTQYF
NA,TRBV7-6,NA,TRBJ2-3,TGTGCCAGCAGCTTAGCGGGGGGAGCTGGGACGCAGTATTTT,CASSLAGGAGTQYF
NA,TRBV15,NA,TRBJ2-5,TGTGCCACCAGCAGAGGCGGCAGGACTCAAGAGACCCAGTACTTC,CATSRGGRTQETQYF
NA,TRBV7-3,NA,TRBJ2-5,TGTGCCAGCAGCTTAGGGGCGCCCCCAGGGACCCAGTACTTC,CASSLGAPPGTQYF
TRBD1,TRBV14,NA,TRBJ2-2,TGTGCCAGCAGCCATCTACAGGGGCTTCGGACCGGGGAGCCGTTTTTT,CASSHLQGLRTGEPFF
NA,TRBV20-1,NA,TRBJ2-7,TGCAGTGCTGGGACTCCATACGAGCAGTACTTC,CSAGTPYEQYF
NA,TRBV18,NA,TRBJ2-3,TGTGCCAGCTCACCACCGGGAGAAACGCAGTATTTT,CASSPPGETQYF
NA,TRBV5-4,NA,TRBJ2-3,TGTGCCAGCAGCTTACTAACCTATCCTAGCACAGATACGCAGTATTTT,CASSLLTYPSTDTQYF
NA,TRBV7-3,NA,TRBJ1-1,TGTGCCAGCAGCTGGGGTCGAAGGGGGATAAAAGCTTTCTTT,CASSWGRRGIKAFF
TRBD2,TRBV18,NA,TRBJ2-7,TGTGCCAGCTCACCATCTAGCGGGGGGACCTACGAGCAGTACTTC,CASSPSSGGTYEQYF
TRBD1,TRBV4-1,NA,TRBJ1-2,TGCGCCAGCAGCCAAGGGACGTGGCAGGGGGCCTATGGCTACACCTTC,CASSQGTWQGAYGYTF
NA,TRBV6-5,NA,TRBJ2-1,TGTGCCAGCACCTTGGAGGTGGGTGAGCAGTTCTTC,CASTLEVGEQFF
NA,TRBV2,NA,TRBJ2-7,TGTGCCAGCAGTGAACGGAGGGAGTACGAGCAGTACTTC,CASSERREYEQYF
NA,TRBV7-9,NA,TRBJ1-3,TGTGCCAGCAGCCAGTCGGACACCCGAACCACCATATATTTT,CASSQSDTRTTIYF
NA,TRBV5-6,NA,TRBJ1-1,TGTGCCAGCAGTCCGGGGGTGGGCTCAAAGTCTAAAGCTTTCTTT,CASSPGVGSKSKAFF
TRBD1,TRBV28,NA,TRBJ1-2,TGTGCCAGCAGTTCACAGGGGGATTCCGCTAACTATGGCTACACCTTC,CASSSQGDSANYGYTF
TRBD1,TRBV6-6,NA,TRBJ2-7,TGTGCCAGCGTTAACGGACAGGACAACTACGAGCAGTACTTC,CASVNGQDNYEQYF
TRBD1,TRBV6-5,NA,TRBJ2-7,TGTGCCAGCAGTTACTCGGGACAGGTTTACGAGCAGTACTTC,CASSYSGQVYEQYF
NA,TRBV30,NA,TRBJ1-2,TGTGCCTGGAGTGTCCGCCGGGGGGGGCTCTATGGCTACACCTTC,CAWSVRRGGLYGYTF
TRBD1,TRBV7-9,NA,TRBJ1-5,TGTGCCAGCAGCTCAACCAGGGGGCAGAGCAATCAGCCCCAGCATTTT,CASSSTRGQSNQPQHF
TRBD1,TRBV4-2,NA,TRBJ2-7,TGTGCCAGCAGCCAAGAGGGGACAGGGGCCTACGAGCAGTACTTC,CASSQEGTGAYEQYF
NA,TRBV9,NA,TRBJ1-2,TGTGCCAGCAGCGTAGCTGGGGTCCAGGGTGGCTACACCTTC,CASSVAGVQGGYTF
NA,TRBV2,NA,TRBJ2-6,TGTGCCAGCAGTGCGCCAGGGATCCCTGGGGCCAACGTCCTGACTTTC,CASSAPGIPGANVLTF
NA,TRBV5-5,few,TRBJ1-1,TGTGCCAGCAGCTTGCAGGGGCCGCGGTGGGCTGAAGCTTTCTTT,CASSLQGPRWAEAFF
TRBD1,TRBV27,NA,TRBJ2-1,TGTGCCAGCAGTTTCCAGGGGGAAGGCAATGAGCAGTTCTTC,CASSFQGEGNEQFF
NA,TRBV20-1,NA,TRBJ2-3,TGCAGTGCCCCCCAGGGAACGCAGTATTTT,CSAPQGTQYF
TRBD2,TRBV7-8,NA,TRBJ2-3,TGTGCCAGCAGCTTAGTCCGGCATGTGACTAGCGGGAGAAAGGGGGGGGATACGCAGTATTTT,CASSLVRHVTSGRKGGDTQYF
NA,TRBV19,NA,TRBJ1-5,TGTGCCAGTAGGGGACACGGCGCACTGCCCCAGCATTTT,CASRGHGALPQHF
NA,TRBV27,NA,TRBJ1-6,TGTGCCAGCAGTCCTCGGCGGGGTTCCAATTCACCCCTCCACTTT,CASSPRRGSNSPLHF
TRBD2,TRBV28,once,TRBJ2-1,TGTGCCAGCAGTCGCAGCGGGACCACTTTCAATGAGCAGTTCTTC,CASSRSGTTFNEQFF